Shown below are 25 T cell receptor beta chains from a single sample sequenced in a study of shared clonotypes between healthy human individuals. Sequencing was performed with immunoSEQ multiplex PCR; in TCRdb, only in-frame clones are kept and a portion is missing. The table shows fewer than 550,000 clones, with approximately 79% occurring only once. The sample comprised PBMCs. The receptors originated from a woman in her 40s in good health. Some clones in this sample may be carry-over from other donors' samples.

Only one count was recorded for this clone. This CDR3 is also generated by other DNA sequences in the sample. This rearrangement joins TRBV18 to TRBJ2-2; no clear D. The germline CDR1 and CDR2 sequences are KGHSH and LQKENI. Trimming removed 2 bases at V and 6 bases at J, with 4 bases between. This CDR3 has 12 residues. The CDR3 sequence: CASSPRAGELFF. The CDR3 nucleotides read TGTGCCAGCTCACCAAGGGCCGGGGAGCTGTTTTTT.

The V and J genes are TRBV7-3 and TRBJ2-6; the D gene is possibly TRBD1 (6 bases). Germline V gene lookup returns CDR1 SGHTA and CDR2 FQGTGA. This CDR3 comprises 15 residues. Trimming took 6 bases from V and 0 from J, leaving 9 bases between them. As DNA, the CDR3 is TGTGCCAGCAGAACGGACAGCTCTGGGGCCAACGTCCTGACTTTC. It is translated as CASRTDSSGANVLTF.

The V call is TRBV28, the J call TRBJ1-5; 10 bases are shared with TRBD1. From germline, CDR1 is MDHEN and CDR2 SYDVKM. The trim removed 2 bases at V and 1 base at J, leaving 5 bases unmatched. The CDR3 sequence is 17 residues long. In nucleotides, the CDR3 is TGTGCCAGCAGTTTACCGGGACAGGGGATAAGCAATCAGCCCCAGCATTTT. Encoded protein: CASSLPGQGISNQPQHF.

The rearrangement links TRBV19 to TRBJ1-5; 7 bases are shared with TRBD1. This CDR3 comprises 14 residues. The J segment lost 2 bases and the V segment lost 6 bases, leaving 4 bases of the junction unmatched. Looked up from germline, CDR1 is LNHDA and CDR2 is SQIVND (reference sequence). CDR3 nucleotide sequence: TGTGCCAGTAGCGCTACAGGGGGCAATCAGCCCCAGCATTTT. Residues: CASSATGGNQPQHF.

With regard to this clone: The junction and the germline gene differ at one end; a read error may be behind it. The gene calls are TRBV29-1 and TRBJ2-7; D possibly corresponds to TRBD2 (6 bases). This CDR3 is built from 14 residues. The germline gives CDR1 SQVTM, CDR2 ANQGSEA. CDR3 region: CSVNPGAGFGEQCF. The CDR3 DNA is TGCAGCGTCAACCCCGGGGCGGGGTTTGGAGAGCAGTGCTTC.

The gene calls are TRBV28 and TRBJ2-3; weak D call: TRBD2 (6 bases). From germline, CDR1 is MDHEN and CDR2 SYDVKM. The CDR3 runs to 17 residues. V was trimmed by 2 bases and J by 1 base, leaving 16 bases between them. Here the CDR3 reads CASSLGSTRTRTDTQYF. Written as DNA, the CDR3 is TGTGCCAGCAGTTTAGGATCGACTAGGACCCGCACAGATACGCAGTATTTT.

The chain combines TRBV28 with TRBJ1-1, with a tentative D call TRBD1 (5 bases). The V gene's germline CDR1 is MDHEN and CDR2 SYDVKM. This CDR3 has 17 residues. V lost 3 bases and J lost 4, with 21 bases in between. The CDR3 spells CASSLRGRSAMGTEAFF. CDR3 in DNA: TGTGCCAGCAGTTTGCGGGGACGATCAGCTATGGGCACTGAAGCTTTCTTT.

CDR3 DNA: TGCGCCAGCAGCTTGCAGGGTAAAGCTCCTAACGAGCAGTACTTC. Protein: CASSLQGKAPNEQYF. The chain employs TRBV5-1 and TRBJ2-7; possibly TRBD1 for D (5 bases). The CDR3 extends over 15 amino acids. The germline CDR1 and CDR2 sequences are SGHRS and YFSETQ. The V and J ends lost 1 base and 5 bases respectively, with 16 bases between them.

The chain carries TRBV28 and TRBJ2-7, with 7 nucleotides matching TRBD2. The V gene end was trimmed by 7 bases and the J gene end by 5 bases; junction bases not matched to a gene: 14. The CDR3 extends over 15 amino acids. Per the germline V gene, CDR1 is MDHEN and CDR2 is SYDVKM. This CDR3 is CASTNGGRGPNEQYF. CDR3 nucleotide sequence: TGTGCCAGCACCAATGGGGGGAGGGGCCCCAACGAGCAGTACTTC. Combining the CDR3 with reference TRBV28 and TRBJ2-7 gives the whole variable domain DVKVTQSSRYLVKRTGEKVFLECVQDMDHENMFWYRQDPGLGLRLIYFSYDVKMKEKGDIPEGYSVSREKKERFSLILESASTNQTSMYLCASTNGGRGPNEQYFGPGTRLTVT.

The CDR3 region is CASSVASSGISGTDTQYF. CDR3 nucleotides: TGTGCCAGCAGCGTAGCTTCTAGCGGGATCTCTGGGACAGATACGCAGTATTTT. The rearrangement uses TRBV9 and TRBJ2-3; 9 bases line up with TRBD2. The CDR3 has 18 amino acids. The V gene's germline CDR1 is SGDLS and CDR2 YYNGEE. Unmatched junction bases numbered 11, after V lost 0 bases and J lost 3 bases.

The CDR3 sequence: CASRGGGRSTDTQYF. DNA of the CDR3: TGTGCCAGTAGAGGTGGCGGGAGGAGCACAGATACGCAGTATTTT. The chain employs TRBV19 and TRBJ2-3; 8 bases map to TRBD2. Germline trimming cut 6 bases from V and 0 bases from J; bases unmatched to any gene: 5. This CDR3 spans 15 amino acids. Germline assignment: CDR1 LNHDA and CDR2 SQIVND (reference sequence).

This chain links TRBV10-3 with TRBJ1-4; TRBD1 might be the D (5 bases). Germline loops: CDR1 ENHRY, CDR2 SYGVKD. V was cut by 6 bases and J by 4 bases, with 12 bases left in between. The CDR3 sequence is 14 residues long. The DNA of the CDR3 is TGTGCCATCAGACCGGGACCGAATAATGAAAAACTGTTTTTT. This sequence encodes CAIRPGPNNEKLFF.

Concerning this clone: The junction and the germline gene differ at one end; a read error may be behind it. The rearrangement uses TRBV7-9 and TRBJ2-7; the match to TRBD1 covers 11 bases. The CDR3 loop spans 14 amino acids. In germline, CDR1 is SEHNR, CDR2 FQNEAQ (reference sequence). CDR3 nucleotides: TGTGCCAGCAGCAAGGACAGGGGGCAGTACGGGCAGTACTTC. It encodes CASSKDRGQYGQYF.

The genes are TRBV7-9 and TRBJ2-4; 10 bases match TRBD2. The CDR3 covers 14 residues. Germline lookup yields CDR1 SEHNR and CDR2 FQNEAQ (reference sequence). The junction had 8 bases not matched to a gene; V was cut back by 5 bases and J by 10 bases. The CDR3 reads CASSQGTSDGIQYF. The CDR3 DNA reads TGTGCCAGCAGCCAAGGGACTAGCGATGGGATTCAGTACTTC.

The genes are TRBV10-3 and TRBJ1-5; no definite D call. Per germline, CDR1 ENHRY and CDR2 SYGVKD. Trimming took 4 bases from V and 0 from J, leaving 7 bases between them. CDR3 length equals 14 residues. The CDR3 region is CAISGVRSNQPQHF. In DNA, the CDR3 is TGTGCCATCAGTGGCGTTCGTAGCAATCAGCCCCAGCATTTT.

The V call is TRBV11-2, the J call TRBJ1-5; D unclear. The CDR3 is 14 amino acids. The germline V and J ends were trimmed by 5 bases and 1 base, with 9 bases remaining between them. CDR1 is SGHAT and CDR2 is FQNNGV in the germline V gene. The CDR3, as DNA: TGTGCCAGCAGCCTTACTGGGAGCAATCAGCCCCAGCATTTT. It yields the protein CASSLTGSNQPQHF.

The rearrangement uses TRBV2 and TRBJ2-1, with 11 bases lining up with TRBD2. The CDR3 has 15 residues. The ends lost 10 bases at V and 2 bases at J; junction bases unmatched: 7. The germline V gene has CDR1 SNHLY and CDR2 FYNNEI. In nucleotides, the CDR3 is TGTGCCATCTCTGGGACTAGCGGCGCCTACAATGAGCAGTTCTTC. The encoded protein is CAISGTSGAYNEQFF.

The chain carries TRBV5-5 and TRBJ2-5; D uncertain. There are 11 residues in the CDR3. Trimming removed 5 bases from V and 1 base from J, with 3 bases in between. Germline V CDR1 and CDR2: SGHKS, YYEKEE (reference sequence). CDR3 sequence reads: CASRFQETQYF. Here the CDR3 DNA reads TGTGCCAGCAGATTCCAAGAGACCCAGTACTTC.

This chain joins TRBV28 and TRBJ1-6; 8 bases line up with TRBD1. Looked up from germline, CDR1 is MDHEN and CDR2 is SYDVKM. Losses at the gene ends were 7 bases for V and 7 bases for J; bases not matched to a gene: 12. CDR3 length equals 16 residues. The CDR3, as DNA: TGTGCCAGCATGCGGGACAGGAAATGGGACAATTCACCCCTCCACTTT. Amino acids: CASMRDRKWDNSPLHF.

Here the CDR3 DNA reads TGTGCCATCAGTGAGCCCCAGCAGGGCTACAATGAGCAGTTCTTC. Translated: CAISEPQQGYNEQFF. The V and J genes are TRBV10-3 and TRBJ2-1; perhaps TRBD1 as D (5 bases). Germline V gives CDR1 ENHRY, CDR2 SYGVKD. V was clipped by 2 bases and J by 3 bases, with 11 bases between them. CDR3 length: 15 residues.

The rearrangement joins TRBV4-3 to TRBJ2-3, with 10 bases matching TRBD2. The CDR3 has 19 amino acids. V shed 0 bases and J 0 bases; nucleotides not matched to a gene: 9. In germline, CDR1 is LGHNA, CDR2 YSLEER. The CDR3 sequence is CASSQDWAKTSGSTDTQYF. The CDR3, as DNA: TGCGCCAGCAGCCAAGATTGGGCAAAGACTAGCGGGAGCACAGATACGCAGTATTTT.

On this clone itself: The sample holds other DNA sequences that translate to the same CDR3. The J gene is TRBJ2-3, the V gene TRBV5-1, with unresolved D. CDR1 and CDR2 from the germline V gene are SGHRS and YFSETQ. The CDR3 is 13 residues long. The V and J ends lost 0 bases and 4 bases respectively, with 6 bases between them. The CDR3 sequence is CASSLAGSDTQYF. The CDR3 DNA is TGCGCCAGCAGCTTGGCTGGATCAGATACGCAGTATTTT.

The chain is built from TRBV7-6 and TRBJ2-3, with 8 bases lining up with TRBD2. V shed 4 bases, J shed 2 bases, and the junction held 11 bases outside the gene matches. Germline CDR1 SGHVS, CDR2 FNYEAQ. The CDR3 covers 17 residues. CDR3 bases: TGTGCCAGCAGCTCCCGTGCCGAGCGGGAGTCCACAGATACGCAGTATTTT. Translation: CASSSRAERESTDTQYF.

This chain joins TRBV7-8 and TRBJ1-4; D may be TRBD1 (5 bases). CDR1 is SGHVS, CDR2 FQNEAQ, per germline. The ends were cut back, 1 base at V and 3 bases at J, with 9 bases in the middle. This CDR3 is 15 amino acids long. The CDR3 loop reads CASSLEGWSNEKLFF. The CDR3 region has the DNA TGTGCCAGCAGCTTAGAGGGGTGGTCTAATGAAAAACTGTTTTTT.

The genes are TRBV27 and TRBJ2-3; D is uncertain. Germline assignment: CDR1 MNHEY and CDR2 SMNVEV (reference sequence). The V end was cut by 3 bases, the J end by 5 bases, with 9 bases between. CDR3 length: 13 residues. CDR3 amino acids: CASSFYQRDTQYF. The CDR3 DNA reads TGTGCCAGCAGTTTCTACCAAAGAGATACGCAGTATTTT.